These T cell receptor beta chains were read from a single sample in a study of OX40 agonist ivuxolimab in advanced cancers. Some clones are missing from TCRdb's copy, which holds only in-frame ones; the method was immunoSEQ multiplex PCR. The table lists 74,000 or so clones, approximately 92% of them singletons, with 0.25% to 0.35% in the top ten. Sequencing used CD4+ or CD8+ T cells sorted from blood, obtained in a trial of the OX40 agonist ivuxolimab. All receptors derive from an adult with an advanced solid tumor such as melanoma, head and neck, liver or kidney cancer. Both conserved end residues are part of each CDR3. The D gene is left open where the match is weak. Clone size appears in some rows only: once, few, many, or a class for an expanded clone.

TRBV5-1,TRBJ2-1,-,TRBD2,TGCGCCAGCAGCTTGAGCGTAGCGGGAGTAGGAAATGAGCAGTTCTTC,CASSLSVAGVGNEQFF
TRBV2,TRBJ1-2,-,-,TGTGCCAGCAGTGAAAGGCAGGCAGGGACCTACACCTTC,CASSERQAGTYTF
TRBV5-4,TRBJ2-5,-,TRBD1,TGTGCCAGCAGCTTGGGGGTGGGACAGGGTGCAAAAGAGACCCAGTACTTC,CASSLGVGQGAKETQYF
TRBV21-1,TRBJ2-7,-,-,TGTGCCAGCAGCAACCTGACAGAAGTCGAGCAGTACTTC,CASSNLTEVEQYF
TRBV29-1,TRBJ2-1,once,-,TGCAGCGTGGACAAAATATACAATGAGCAGTTCTTC,CSVDKIYNEQFF
TRBV5-1,TRBJ2-5,-,-,TGCGCCAGCAGCTCATCCAGGCAGAGCAACCAAGAGACCCAGTACTTC,CASSSSRQSNQETQYF
TRBV2,TRBJ2-7,-,TRBD2,TGTGCCAGCAGTGAACAGACTAGCGGGGTTGGCGAGCAGTACTTC,CASSEQTSGVGEQYF
TRBV7-9,TRBJ2-5,-,TRBD2,TGTGCCAGCAGTCGGACTAGCGGGGGGCCCGGGGGGGAGACCCAGTACTTC,CASSRTSGGPGGETQYF
TRBV2,TRBJ2-2,-,TRBD1,TGTGCCAGCAAGGGACAGGGGGCCACCGGGGAGCTGTTTTTT,CASKGQGATGELFF
TRBV19,TRBJ2-7,-,TRBD1,TGTGCCACCTATAGACAGGGGGTGGGATACGAGCAGTACTTC,CATYRQGVGYEQYF
TRBV18,TRBJ2-7,-,TRBD2,TGTGCCAGCTCACCTTCTAGCGGAGCCTACGAGCAGTACTTC,CASSPSSGAYEQYF
TRBV7-2,TRBJ2-7,-,-,TGTGCCAGCAGCTCCGGACTCTACGAGCAGTACTTC,CASSSGLYEQYF
TRBV7-9,TRBJ2-1,-,-,TGTGCCAGCAGCTTAGTGGGGGGCTACAATGAGCAGTTCTTC,CASSLVGGYNEQFF
TRBV5-4,TRBJ1-1,-,-,TGTGCCAGCAGCTTCAGACAGATGAACACTGAAGCTTTCTTT,CASSFRQMNTEAFF
TRBV7-8,TRBJ1-1,-,-,TGTGCCAGCAGCTTCCAGGGAGTGAACACTGAAGCTTTCTTT,CASSFQGVNTEAFF
TRBV7-8,TRBJ2-1,-,-,TGTGCCAGCAGCTTAGAGGTAGCGTCCAGCTCCTACAATGAGCAGTTCTTC,CASSLEVASSSYNEQFF
TRBV6-5,TRBJ2-3,-,TRBD2,TGTGCCAGCAGTTCCCCGGAACTAGCGGGAGGAGATACGCAGTATTTT,CASSSPELAGGDTQYF
TRBV28,TRBJ1-2,-,TRBD1,TGTGCCAGCACCGCCGGGGGGACAGGGACTTTCTATGGCTACACCTTC,CASTAGGTGTFYGYTF
TRBV9,TRBJ2-5,-,TRBD2,TGTGCCAGCAGCAATAGCGGGGCGCCCCAAGAGACCCAGTACTTC,CASSNSGAPQETQYF
TRBV27,TRBJ2-3,-,-,TGTGCCAGCAGTTTATCCCCGGGATCCTTCACACCTAGCACAGATACGCAGTATTTT,CASSLSPGSFTPSTDTQYF
TRBV5-1,TRBJ2-5,-,TRBD2,TGCGCCAGCAGCGCAACCGGGACTAACCAAGAGACCCAGTACTTC,CASSATGTNQETQYF
TRBV5-6,TRBJ2-7,-,-,TGTGCCAGCAGCCCACTACAGGGAGCGTCGGACGAGCAGTACTTC,CASSPLQGASDEQYF
TRBV7-2,TRBJ1-1,-,-,TGTGCCAGCAGCCAACAGCCCATGAACACTGAAGCTTTCTTT,CASSQQPMNTEAFF
TRBV19,TRBJ2-5,once,-,TGTGCCAGTAGTATTGGACAGCTACAAGAGACCCAGTACTTC,CASSIGQLQETQYF
TRBV28,TRBJ2-7,-,TRBD1,TGTGCCAGCAGTGCACTTCCGGGACAGGGTTCCTACGAGCAGTACTTC,CASSALPGQGSYEQYF
TRBV7-6,TRBJ1-5,-,-,TGTGCCAGCAGCTTAAGAAGAGGGAGTGAACCTTATAGCAATCAGCCCCAGCATTTT,CASSLRRGSEPYSNQPQHF